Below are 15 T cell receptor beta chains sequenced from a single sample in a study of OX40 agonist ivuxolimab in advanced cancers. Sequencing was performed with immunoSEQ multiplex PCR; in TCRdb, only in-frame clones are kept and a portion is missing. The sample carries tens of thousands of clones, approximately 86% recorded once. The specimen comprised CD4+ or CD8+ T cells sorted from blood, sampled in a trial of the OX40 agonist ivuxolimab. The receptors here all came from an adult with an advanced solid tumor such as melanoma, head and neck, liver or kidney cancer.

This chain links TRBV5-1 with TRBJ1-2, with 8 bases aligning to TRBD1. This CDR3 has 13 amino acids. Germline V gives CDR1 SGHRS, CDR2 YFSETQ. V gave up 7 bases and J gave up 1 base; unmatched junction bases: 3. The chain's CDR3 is CASPDRVNYGYTF. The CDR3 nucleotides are TGCGCCAGCCCGGACAGGGTTAACTATGGCTACACCTTC.

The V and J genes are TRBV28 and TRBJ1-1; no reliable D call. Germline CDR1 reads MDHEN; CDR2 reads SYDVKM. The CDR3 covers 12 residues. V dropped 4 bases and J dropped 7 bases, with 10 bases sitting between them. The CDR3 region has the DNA TGTGCCAGCAGTTGGCGATTAAGTGAAGCTTTCTTT. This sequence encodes CASSWRLSEAFF.

The CDR3 DNA reads TGTGCCAGCAGCTTACTAGGGTATGAAAAACTGTTTTTT. It translates to CASSLLGYEKLFF. The chain couples TRBV7-9 to TRBJ1-4; the D is unclear. Trimming pared 2 bases from V and 6 bases from J, leaving 7 bases between. There are 13 residues in the CDR3. Germline loops: CDR1 SEHNR, CDR2 FQNEAQ (reference sequence).

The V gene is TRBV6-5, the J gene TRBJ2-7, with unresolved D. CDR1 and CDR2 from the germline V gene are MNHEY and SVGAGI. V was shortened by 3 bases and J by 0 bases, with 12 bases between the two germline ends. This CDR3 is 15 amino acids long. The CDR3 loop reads CASSYDGLSSYEQYF. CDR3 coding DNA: TGTGCCAGCAGTTATGACGGATTGAGCTCCTACGAGCAGTACTTC.

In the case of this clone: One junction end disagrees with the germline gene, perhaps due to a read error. This CDR3 reads CASSNTGAYEQYF. The CDR3 DNA reads TGTGCCAGCAGCAATACAGGGGCCTACGAGCAGTACTTC. This chain joins TRBV5-1 and TRBJ2-7, with 7 bases lining up with TRBD1. This CDR3 comprises 13 residues. Per the germline V gene, CDR1 is SGHRS and CDR2 is YFSETQ.

This CDR3 reads CASSRQVNTEAFF. The CDR3 bases are TGTGCCAGTAGTAGACAAGTGAACACTGAAGCTTTCTTT. This sequence joins TRBV19 and TRBJ1-1; D is unresolved. The CDR3 totals 13 residues. Between the trimmed V and J ends, which lost 4 bases and 0 bases, there was a span of 6 bases. Germline values: CDR1 LNHDA, CDR2 SQIVND (reference sequence).

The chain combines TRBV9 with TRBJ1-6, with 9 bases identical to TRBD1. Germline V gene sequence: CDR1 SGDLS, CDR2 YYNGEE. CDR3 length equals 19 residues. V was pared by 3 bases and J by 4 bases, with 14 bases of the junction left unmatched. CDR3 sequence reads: CASSAGTGLYQPYNSPLHF. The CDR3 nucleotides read TGTGCCAGCAGCGCCGGGACAGGGCTTTATCAGCCTTATAATTCACCCCTCCACTTT.

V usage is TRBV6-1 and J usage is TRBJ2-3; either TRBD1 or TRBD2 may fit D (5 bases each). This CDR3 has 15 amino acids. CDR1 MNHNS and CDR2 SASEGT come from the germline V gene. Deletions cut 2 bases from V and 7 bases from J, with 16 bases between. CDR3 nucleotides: TGTGCCAGCAGTGAATCGGGTTGGGGGAGCCATACGCAGTATTTT. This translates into CASSESGWGSHTQYF.

CDR3 amino acids: CASSIAYQETQYF. DNA for the CDR3: TGTGCCAGTAGTATAGCATACCAAGAGACCCAGTACTTC. This chain uses TRBV19 with TRBJ2-5, with D uncertain. Deletions cut 1 base from V and 0 bases from J, with 3 bases between. The CDR3 runs 13 residues. In germline, CDR1 is LNHDA, CDR2 SQIVND (reference sequence).

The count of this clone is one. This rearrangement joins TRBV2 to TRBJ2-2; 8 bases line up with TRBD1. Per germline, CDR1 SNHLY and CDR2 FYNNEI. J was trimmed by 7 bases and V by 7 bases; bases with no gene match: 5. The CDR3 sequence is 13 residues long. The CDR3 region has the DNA TGTGCCAGCACCAGGGGGCTTGGCGGGGAGCTGTTTTTT. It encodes CASTRGLGGELFF.

The CDR3 DNA reads as TGTGCCAGCAGCTTGCTTACAGATACGCAGTATTTT. It is translated as CASSLLTDTQYF. The chain couples TRBV9 to TRBJ2-3; D is uncertain. The germline gives CDR1 SGDLS, CDR2 YYNGEE. This CDR3 has 12 residues. Trimming took off 4 bases at V and 3 bases at J, with 6 bases between the two ends.

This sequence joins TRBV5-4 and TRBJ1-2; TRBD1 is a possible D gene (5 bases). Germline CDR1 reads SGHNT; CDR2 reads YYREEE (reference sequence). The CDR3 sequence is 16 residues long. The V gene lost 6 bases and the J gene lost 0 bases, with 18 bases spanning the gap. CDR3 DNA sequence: TGTGCCAGCAAAGGTACAGGAGGCCCTGCTAACTATGGCTACACCTTC. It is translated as CASKGTGGPANYGYTF.

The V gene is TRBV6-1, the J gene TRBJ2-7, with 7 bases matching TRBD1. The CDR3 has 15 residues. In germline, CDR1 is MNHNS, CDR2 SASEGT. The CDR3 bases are TGTGCGGGCTCGATCGGGGACAGTACTAGCTACGAGCAGTACTTC. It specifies CAGSIGDSTSYEQYF.

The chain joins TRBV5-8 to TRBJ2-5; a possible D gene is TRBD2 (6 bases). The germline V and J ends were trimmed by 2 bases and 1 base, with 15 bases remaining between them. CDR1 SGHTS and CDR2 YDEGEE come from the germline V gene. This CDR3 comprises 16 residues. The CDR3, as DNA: TGTGCCAGCAGCTTTTTTCGGGGGATGGGCCAAGAGACCCAGTACTTC. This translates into CASSFFRGMGQETQYF.

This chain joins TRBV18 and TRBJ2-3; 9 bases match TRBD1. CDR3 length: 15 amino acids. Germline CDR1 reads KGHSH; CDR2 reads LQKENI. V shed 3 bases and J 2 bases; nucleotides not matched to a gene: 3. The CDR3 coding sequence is TGTGCCAGCTCACCGCGGGACAGGGTCACAGATACGCAGTATTTT. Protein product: CASSPRDRVTDTQYF.